The 4 T cell receptor beta chains below all came from one sample that was sequenced in a study of CD8 T cells in ankylosing spondylitis. One entry per CDR3 protein, called by TCRdb with MiXCR from the 5' RACE reads. Here the sample spans a few hundred thousand distinct CDR3 sequences, about 10% being singletons. Sample: blood, either unsorted or a sorted T cell fraction (not recorded which). The source is a male donor with ankylosing spondylitis or in good health (not recorded which).

This clonotype was seen ten or more times. The V call is TRBV15, the J call TRBJ1-5, with D perhaps TRBD1 (5 bases). Germline assignment: CDR1 LNHNV and CDR2 YYDKDF (reference sequence). This CDR3 is 15 amino acids long. Trimming pared 0 bases from V and 5 bases from J, leaving 11 bases between. This CDR3 is CATSRDRAGYQPQHF. The CDR3 nucleotides read TGTGCCACCAGCAGAGATCGGGCAGGGTATCAGCCCCAGCATTTT.

This clonotype came up a few times. This chain connects TRBV9 to TRBJ2-1, with TRBD2 as a possible D gene (5 bases). Trimming cost V 4 bases and J 5 bases, with 10 bases left between them. The CDR3 contains 13 residues. Germline V lookup: CDR1 SGDLS, CDR2 YYNGEE. The CDR3 protein is CASSPPGDNEQFF. The CDR3 coding sequence is TGTGCCAGCAGCCCACCCGGGGACAATGAGCAGTTCTTC.

This clonotype was counted between two and nine times. This rearrangement joins TRBV27 to TRBJ1-2, with D perhaps TRBD1 (5 bases). V was trimmed by 3 bases and J by 6 bases, leaving 14 bases between them. The germline CDR1 and CDR2 sequences are MNHEY and SMNVEV (reference sequence). There are 14 residues in the CDR3. CDR3 sequence (DNA): TGTGCCAGCAGTTTTGCTGGGGAGGGGAATGGCTACACCTTC. Its translation is CASSFAGEGNGYTF.

The rearrangement joins TRBV4-1 to TRBJ2-7; TRBD1 might be the D (6 bases). Between the trimmed V and J ends, which lost 1 base and 6 bases, there was a span of 16 bases. The CDR3 totals 15 residues. Germline V gives CDR1 MGHRA, CDR2 YSYEKL. DNA of the CDR3: TGCGCCAGCAGCCAAGTGTCAGGGGCAGGGAGCGAGCAGTACTTC. It codes for CASSQVSGAGSEQYF.